One TCR beta chain is described in this entry. Its target is unknown. The library was made from cDNA and included unique molecular identifiers. A single record per CDR3 protein comes from TCRdb applying MiXCR to the PCR reads. The sample has roughly 600,000 distinct CDR3 sequences, about 44% seen once; the top ten hold roughly 1.8%. The CDR3 length is 17 residues. V trimming: 5 bases; J trimming: 2 bases; junction bases outside the gene matches: 11. This sample stems from a study of post-analysis software for immune sequencing data. General study results and limits: Controls' normalized Chao1 diversity significantly exceeded that of multiple sclerosis patients. Four or five TRBV segments were more frequent in patients than controls; TRBV5-6, TRBV5-1 and TRBV20-1 belonged to this group.

The sequence came from a girl between 5 and 17 years old with multiple sclerosis. The sequenced material came from blood. V is TRBV12-3 or TRBV12-4 and J is TRBJ1-5; 8 nucleotides line up with TRBD1. Written as DNA, the CDR3 is TGTGCCAGCAGTCCTGGGACAGGTTCTTGGGGCAATCAGCCCCAGCATTTT. Translated: CASSPGTGSWGNQPQHF.